The next 8 T cell receptor beta chains were all read from a single sample in a study of shared clonotypes between healthy human individuals. Data came from immunoSEQ multiplex PCR; TCRdb stores just in-frame clones and leaves some out. The sample includes more than 2 million clones, 90% to 96% of them seen just once. Sequencing was done on a sample of naive CD4+ T cells sorted from blood. The subset was: CD45RA+ positively selected. The receptors derive from a young man in good health.

In this sample, this clone turned up once. This chain uses TRBV4-3 with TRBJ1-3; D is unclear. Germline CDR1 reads LGHNA; CDR2 reads YSLEER. CDR3 size: 16 residues. V lost 2 bases and J lost 2, with 13 bases in between. CDR3 coding DNA: TGCGCCAGCAGCCAAACGCATACGGTGGCTGGAAACACCATATATTTT. Amino acids: CASSQTHTVAGNTIYF.

The chain has TRBV6-6 and TRBJ2-7, with TRBD2 as a possible D gene (5 bases). V was pared by 5 bases and J by 2 bases, with 10 bases between. The CDR3 is 13 amino acids. The germline V gene has CDR1 MNHNY and CDR2 SVGAGI (reference sequence). The CDR3 reads CASSPGTAYEQYF. In DNA form, the CDR3 reads TGTGCCAGCAGTCCGGGAACCGCCTACGAGCAGTACTTC.

The chain has TRBV27 and TRBJ2-7; weak D call: TRBD1 (6 bases). The germline V gene has CDR1 MNHEY and CDR2 SMNVEV (reference sequence). CDR3 length equals 13 residues. V was clipped by 6 bases and J by 5 bases, with 14 bases between them. The CDR3 bases are TGTGCCAGCAGGGAGACAGGCAAGGACGAGCAGTACTTC. Residues: CASRETGKDEQYF.

The V gene is TRBV28, the J gene TRBJ2-2; 8 bases line up with TRBD1. In germline, CDR1 is MDHEN, CDR2 SYDVKM. V dropped 3 bases and J dropped 1; count of bases not matched to a gene: 1. This CDR3 has 15 residues. CDR3 protein: CASSFGTGNTGELFF. DNA of the CDR3: TGTGCCAGCAGTTTTGGGACAGGGAACACCGGGGAGCTGTTTTTT.

J is TRBJ2-3 and V is TRBV4-1, with unresolved D. The CDR3 extends over 18 amino acids. V lost 4 bases and J 0 bases, leaving 20 bases between the germline ends. The germline CDR1 and CDR2 sequences are MGHRA and YSYEKL. The CDR3 protein is CASSPSLTRYSSTDTQYF. Written as DNA, the CDR3 is TGCGCCAGCAGCCCGTCGTTAACTCGATACTCCAGCACAGATACGCAGTATTTT.

The J gene is TRBJ2-2, the V gene TRBV27; D is uncertain. CDR3 length: 13 amino acids. Germline V gives CDR1 MNHEY, CDR2 SMNVEV (reference sequence). Trimming pared 11 bases from V and 1 base from J, leaving 11 bases between. The CDR3 is CASVKVNTGELFF. In DNA, the CDR3 is TGTGCCTCCGTTAAGGTGAACACCGGGGAGCTGTTTTTT.

The V call is TRBV18, the J call TRBJ2-7; 8 bases line up with TRBD1. The V gene end was trimmed by 5 bases and the J gene end by 0 bases; junction bases not matched to a gene: 6. The germline V gene has CDR1 KGHSH and CDR2 LQKENI. The CDR3 extends over 15 amino acids. The CDR3 is CASSAGGRSSYEQYF. The CDR3 DNA is TGTGCCAGCTCAGCAGGGGGCAGGAGCTCCTACGAGCAGTACTTC.

V and J are TRBV28 and TRBJ2-2; 9 positions agree with TRBD1. The CDR3 covers 15 residues. J gave up 3 bases and V 7 bases, and 6 bases lay outside the gene matches. Germline values: CDR1 MDHEN, CDR2 SYDVKM. CDR3 coding DNA: TGTGCCAGCACCTTAGGGACAGGGTACACCGGGGAGCTGTTTTTT. Encoded protein: CASTLGTGYTGELFF.